This TCR beta chain stems from a study of T cells in Graves' hyperthyroidism and ophthalmopathy (dated 2019 in TCRdb). Turning to the overall study: TCR V-J signatures able to tell the groups apart were searched for in a discovery cohort of some 100 patients, of whom fewer than 45 had Graves' ophthalmopathy and about 60 had stable Graves' hyperthyroidism. The roughly 94 discovery patients were randomly split 7:3 into training and test sets. Once sampling was done, hyperthyroidism patients were given methimazole at a starting dose of 30 mg daily, whereas ophthalmopathy patients were given high-dose intravenous methylprednisolone. In more than 5 Graves' hyperthyroidism patients, the study also compared T-cell repertoires from thyroid tissue with T-cell repertoires from blood. The paper describes TCR Vbeta CDR3 sequencing of 130 to 150 peripheral blood samples, made up of about 40 ophthalmopathy patients, more than 70 hyperthyroidism patients and 17 progressor patients. Prospective prediction of ophthalmopathy was tested in an independent validation cohort consisting of 18 to 20 hyperthyroidism patients and some 15 patients who later progressed to ophthalmopathy. Paper-wide results and their limitations: A model built on a 13 V-J signature distinguished ophthalmopathy from stable hyperthyroidism, reaching roughly 88% sensitivity and under 84% specificity in cross-validation and 80%/75% in testing. Sample size was not statistically predetermined, and investigators were not blinded to group allocation. During validation, the model predicted progression to ophthalmopathy a median of approximately 7 months ahead of onset, with more than 60% sensitivity and 72% to 85% specificity. Most expanded thyroid clonotypes (frequency above 0.001) were also detected in blood, suggesting blood repertoires may reflect thyroid immune responses.

The CDR3, from cysteine to phenylalanine, totals 15 residues. Of all the DNA, just the CDR3 is kept, 45 bases in frame from base 1. Based on the germline V gene (reference sequence), the CDR1 and CDR2 sequences are MNHNY and SVGAGI. Deletion took 5 bases off V and 0 bases off J, with a span of 14 bases between the germline ends. Stable Graves' hyperthyroidism was defined as the absence of progression to ophthalmopathy over 18 months of follow-up. Hyperthyroidism patients were aged 18 to 65 years and newly diagnosed, with disease duration of less than 2 months. Exclusion was applied to patients with uncontrolled infections, other autoimmune diseases, pregnancy or lactation. Clinical symptoms, serum thyroxine and TRAb, thyroid ultrasound, and orbital computed tomography formed the basis for the diagnoses. Total RNA was extracted using Trizol reagent, and RNA quality was assessed on an Agilent 2100 Bioanalyzer.

This clonotype appeared many times. This clone's antigen is unknown. Per-nucleotide qualities are absent, and no much larger clonotype sits a single base away. Amplification of TCR beta CDR3 regions was carried out from RNA transcripts. The TCR CDR3 was subjected to a first round of RT-PCR using the HTBI primer set and the Qiagen OneStep RT-PCR kit. The libraries were constructed in a second round of multiplex PCR and then size-selected and purified. The libraries were sequenced on an Illumina HiSeq2000 using paired-end 100 bp reads. The study's own analysis went as follows. SOAPnuke was used to process the raw data, removing reads that contained adapters or uncalled bases, had a mean Phred below 15, or lacked an exact match to the constant primer or identifier. High-quality paired reads were merged with COPE v1.2.5, and unique nucleotide sequences were defined as clonotypes. MiTCR v1.1 was used to align clonotypes to the IMGT TRBV, TRBD and TRBJ reference segments. Analysis was restricted to V-J combinations with a frequency above 0.0001, which covered just over 98% of repertoires. The TCS score was defined as the ratio of F50 (clonal expansion) to E x V (chaos), calculated using BLOSUM62-based TCRdist between CDR3 peptides within each V-J. Welch's t-statistics and random forest reduced fewer than 550 V-J features to 10 to 15, which were used in a naive Bayes classifier (R e1071). The Morisita-Horn index was used to measure how similar the thyroid and blood repertoires were. TCRdb redid the processing of the public reads, applying fastp at Q25 and MiXCR, and retained in-frame beta chains. A single entry per CDR3 protein holds the most common genes and DNA from its merged rows. The V and J calls were not made by the authors but by TCRdb's processing. The sample table shows fewer than 55,000 distinct CDR3 sequences, and 54% are seen once. The ten largest account for under 35% of the sample.

This clonotype was obtained from a man between 18 and 29 years old with Graves' hyperthyroidism. The rearrangement combines TRBV6-6 with TRBJ2-7; the D assignment is uncertain and may be TRBD1 or TRBD2, with 5 bases supporting each. The source material was peripheral blood or thyroid tissue (not recorded which). At the DNA level, the sequence is TGTGCCAGCAGTGGGGCAGGCGGGCGCTCCTACGAGCAGTACTTC. It translates as CASSGAGGRSYEQYF.